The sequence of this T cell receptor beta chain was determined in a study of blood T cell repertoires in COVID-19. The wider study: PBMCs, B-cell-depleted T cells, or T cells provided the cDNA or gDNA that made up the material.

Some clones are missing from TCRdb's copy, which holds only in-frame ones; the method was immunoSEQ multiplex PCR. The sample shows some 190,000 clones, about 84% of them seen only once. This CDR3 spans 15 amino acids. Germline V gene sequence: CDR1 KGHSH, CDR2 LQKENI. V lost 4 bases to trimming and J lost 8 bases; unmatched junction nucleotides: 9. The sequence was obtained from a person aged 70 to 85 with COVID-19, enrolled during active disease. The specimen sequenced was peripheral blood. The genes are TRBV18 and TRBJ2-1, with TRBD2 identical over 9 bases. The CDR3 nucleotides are TGTGCCAGCTCACGTCGGGGACTAGCCCCCCATGAGCAGTTCTTC. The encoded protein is CASSRRGLAPHEQFF.